This is a list of T cell receptor beta chains from one sample in a study of response to subunit inactivated influenza vaccine. TCRdb re-called the RT-PCR reads with MiXCR, one entry per CDR3 protein. This table has over 150,000 distinct CDR3 sequences, about 10% appearing once. The input for sequencing was CD8+ T cells sorted from PBMCs, taken around 25 months after vaccination. The receptors stem from a man between 50 and 75 years old who received an inactivated influenza vaccine. CDR3s include the opening cysteine and the closing phenylalanine or tryptophan. D genes are given only for firm matches. Size is stated for part of the rows, as once, few or many counts, or as a class when the clone is expanded.

TRBJ2-5 | 14 | TRBV6-5 | - | - | CASSYGPGAETQYF | TGTGCCAGCAGTTACGGGCCGGGAGCAGAGACCCAGTACTTC
TRBJ2-7 | 15 | TRBV10-3 | - | - | CAISSGTDGTYEQYF | TGTGCCATCAGTTCCGGGACCGATGGAACCTACGAGCAGTACTTC
TRBJ1-1 | 15 | TRBV27 | - | - | CASSSQGTKNTEAFF | TGTGCCAGCAGTTCCCAGGGGACTAAGAACACTGAAGCTTTCTTT
TRBJ2-6 | 15 | TRBV27 | - | once | CASSLGVRGANVLTF | TGTGCCAGCAGTTTAGGGGTGCGGGGGGCCAACGTCCTGACTTTC
TRBJ2-6 | 12 | TRBV5-8 | - | few | CASSPVTDVLTF | TGTGCCAGCAGCCCCGTGACGGACGTCCTGACTTTC
TRBJ1-5 | 14 | TRBV28 | - | many | CASSFSGEGQPQHF | TGTGCCAGCAGTTTCTCAGGGGAGGGCCAGCCCCAGCATTTT
TRBJ2-7 | 15 | TRBV7-8 | - | - | CASSPPGGNSYEQYF | TGTGCCAGCAGCCCCCCTGGGGGTAACTCCTACGAGCAGTACTTC
TRBJ1-1 | 16 | TRBV4-1 | - | few | CASSQGAGRGNTEAFF | TGCGCCAGCAGCCAAGGTGCGGGACGGGGGAACACTGAAGCTTTCTTT
TRBJ2-7 | 13 | TRBV11-2 | - | few | CASSTPGHYEQYF | TGTGCCAGCAGCACCCCGGGACACTACGAGCAGTACTTC
TRBJ2-1 | 17 | TRBV11-2 | - | - | CASSLEGAYHAYNEQFF | TGTGCCAGCAGCTTAGAAGGCGCCTACCACGCCTACAATGAGCAGTTCTTC
TRBJ2-1 | 13 | TRBV6-5 | TRBD1 | few | CASSYAQGVVGVF | TGTGCCAGCAGTTACGCCCAGGGGGTAGTGGGGGTCTTC
TRBJ1-1 | 13 | TRBV28 | TRBD1 | many | CASSDGQGAEAFF | TGTGCCAGCAGTGACGGACAGGGGGCGGAAGCTTTCTTT
TRBJ1-2 | 15 | TRBV12-3/TRBV12-4 | TRBD1 | - | CASSPPTGPLYGYTF | TGTGCCAGCAGTCCCCCGACAGGGCCCCTCTATGGCTACACCTTC
TRBJ2-3 | 14 | TRBV4-3 | TRBD1 | - | CASSQLQGENTQYF | TGCGCCAGCAGCCAATTACAGGGGGAGAATACGCAGTATTTT
TRBJ2-1 | 15 | TRBV15 | TRBD2 | many | CATSRAGGPRNEQFF | TGTGCCACCAGCAGAGCGGGAGGGCCTAGGAATGAGCAGTTCTTC
TRBJ2-4 | 13 | TRBV20-1 | TRBD2 | many | CSATGTTKNIQYF | TGCAGTGCAACCGGGACTACTAAAAACATTCAGTACTTC
TRBJ2-5 | 16 | TRBV28 | TRBD2 | many | CASSWTSGYGGETQYF | TGTGCCAGCAGTTGGACTAGCGGTTATGGGGGAGAGACCCAGTACTTC
TRBJ2-1 | 12 | TRBV7-8 | - | - | CASSTAYFEQFF | TGTGCCAGCAGCACCGCCTATTTTGAGCAGTTCTTC
TRBJ1-1 | 17 | TRBV20-1 | - | few | CSASPEGLSWENGEAFF | TGCAGTGCTTCGCCAGAGGGCCTAAGTTGGGAGAACGGTGAAGCTTTCTTT
TRBJ2-1 | 14 | TRBV7-3 | - | - | CASSSTGAGNEQFF | TGTGCCAGCAGCTCGACAGGAGCGGGCAATGAGCAGTTCTTC
TRBJ1-2 | 13 | TRBV28 | - | - | CASNQRAHYGYTF | TGTGCCAGCAACCAAAGGGCCCACTATGGCTACACCTTC
TRBJ2-5 | 15 | TRBV6-5 | - | few | CASSYSNPLWGTQYF | TGTGCCAGCAGTTACTCGAACCCCCTTTGGGGGACCCAGTACTTC
TRBJ2-1 | 15 | TRBV19 | - | - | CASSIDGNAYNEQFF | TGTGCCAGTAGTATAGACGGGAACGCTTACAATGAGCAGTTCTTC
TRBJ2-3 | 16 | TRBV4-1 | - | few | CASSQQRNRYTDTQYF | TGCGCCAGCAGCCAACAGAGGAATCGTTACACAGATACGCAGTATTTT
TRBJ2-3 | 16 | TRBV7-2 | TRBD2 | few | CASSRGLAALRDTQYF | TGTGCCAGCAGCAGGGGACTAGCGGCCCTAAGGGATACGCAGTATTTT
TRBJ1-1 | 16 | TRBV6-1 | - | many | CASKLRYGTLSPEAFF | TGTGCCAGCAAGCTTCGGTACGGGACTCTTTCCCCTGAAGCTTTCTTT
TRBJ2-7 | 15 | TRBV4-3 | TRBD2 | - | CASSQGREGFYEQYF | TGCGCCAGCAGCCAAGGGCGGGAGGGCTTCTACGAGCAGTACTTC
TRBJ1-4 | 13 | TRBV4-2 | TRBD1 | - | CASRSGGLEKLFF | TGTGCCAGCCGGTCAGGGGGCCTTGAAAAACTGTTTTTT
TRBJ2-1 | 15 | TRBV5-1 | TRBD2 | few | CASSTAGAIYNEQFF | TGCGCCAGCAGCACAGCGGGGGCGATCTACAATGAGCAGTTCTTC
TRBJ1-2 | 15 | TRBV27 | - | many | CASSLSVREYDGYTF | TGTGCCAGCAGTTTATCGGTCAGGGAGTACGATGGCTACACCTTC
TRBJ2-1 | 17 | TRBV29-1 | TRBD2 | few | CSVEGASGRAFYNEQFF | TGCAGCGTTGAAGGGGCTAGCGGGAGGGCCTTCTACAATGAGCAGTTCTTC
TRBJ1-1 | 16 | TRBV4-3 | - | few | CASSETSGEWDTEAFF | TGCGCCAGCAGCGAGACTTCAGGGGAATGGGACACTGAAGCTTTCTTT
TRBJ2-7 | 10 | TRBV2 | - | few | CASSDLEQYF | TGTGCCAGCAGTGATCTCGAGCAGTACTTC
TRBJ2-1 | 14 | TRBV6-1 | TRBD2 | - | CASKTSGRGNEQFF | TGTGCCAGCAAGACTAGCGGGAGAGGGAATGAGCAGTTCTTC
TRBJ2-7 | 15 | TRBV12-3/TRBV12-4 | TRBD1 | many | CASSYRVGQGYEQYF | TGTGCCAGCAGTTACCGTGTAGGACAGGGGTACGAGCAGTACTTC
TRBJ2-3 | 17 | TRBV10-3 | TRBD2 | many | CAISDYGSGAHTDTQYF | TGTGCCATCAGTGATTACGGTAGCGGGGCTCACACAGATACGCAGTATTTT
TRBJ2-1 | 11 | TRBV11-2 | - | few | CASNDGNEQFF | TGTGCCAGCAACGATGGCAATGAGCAGTTCTTC
TRBJ2-7 | 15 | TRBV12-3/TRBV12-4 | - | few | CASSSSRDPTYEQYF | TGTGCCAGCAGTTCCTCTCGGGACCCCACCTACGAGCAGTACTTC
TRBJ2-5 | 16 | TRBV12-3/TRBV12-4 | - | - | CASSFEFGGIGDTQYF | TGTGCCAGCAGTTTCGAGTTTGGGGGGATAGGAGACACCCAGTACTTC
TRBJ2-5 | 18 | TRBV11-2 | TRBD2 | many | CASSNLGGLAGGQETQYF | TGTGCCAGCAGCAACCTTGGGGGACTAGCGGGGGGACAAGAGACCCAGTACTTC
TRBJ2-2 | 14 | TRBV6-1 | TRBD2 | - | CASSRTSATGELFF | TGTGCCAGCAGTCGGACTAGCGCCACCGGGGAGCTGTTTTTT
TRBJ1-1 | 13 | TRBV4-3 | - | - | CASSQGGATEAFF | TGCGCCAGCAGCCAGGGGGGCGCGACTGAAGCTTTCTTT
TRBJ2-1 | 16 | TRBV7-3 | TRBD2 | - | CASSFGRELGYNEQFF | TGTGCCAGCAGCTTCGGGAGGGAGTTAGGGTACAATGAGCAGTTCTTC
TRBJ2-5 | 14 | TRBV9 | - | - | CASSAPGPQETQYF | TGTGCCAGCAGCGCTCCCGGTCCTCAAGAGACCCAGTACTTC
TRBJ1-1 | 13 | TRBV28 | - | - | CASVPQGNTEAFF | TGTGCCAGCGTACCCCAGGGGAACACTGAAGCTTTCTTT
TRBJ2-1 | 13 | TRBV10-3 | - | few | CAISDVNYNEQFF | TGTGCCATCAGTGATGTCAACTACAATGAGCAGTTCTTC
TRBJ2-7 | 15 | TRBV18 | - | few | CASSPQDYGYYEQYF | TGTGCCAGCTCACCACAGGATTACGGATACTACGAGCAGTACTTC
TRBJ2-7 | 13 | TRBV6-5 | - | many | CASSYSSSYEQYF | TGTGCCAGCAGTTACTCCTCCTCCTACGAGCAGTACTTC
TRBJ1-1 | 17 | TRBV7-9 | TRBD1 | few | CASSVSGGRAMNTEAFF | TGTGCCAGCAGCGTCTCAGGGGGAAGGGCAATGAACACTGAAGCTTTCTTT
TRBJ1-1 | 15 | TRBV20-1 | TRBD1 | - | CSARDHRGEDTEAFF | TGCAGTGCTAGAGACCACAGGGGGGAGGACACTGAAGCTTTCTTT
TRBJ2-7 | 15 | TRBV6-5 | - | once | CASSYGGAPFYEQYF | TGTGCCAGCAGTTACGGGGGTGCCCCATTCTACGAGCAGTACTTC
TRBJ2-7 | 13 | TRBV18 | - | - | CASSPPDAYEQYF | TGTGCCAGCTCACCTCCGGACGCCTACGAGCAGTACTTC
TRBJ2-7 | 14 | TRBV10-3 | TRBD1 | - | CAISDRVPSYEQYF | TGTGCCATCAGCGACAGGGTCCCATCCTACGAGCAGTACTTC
TRBJ1-2 | 15 | TRBV6-5 | TRBD1 | many | CASSSGQGAPYGYTF | TGTGCCAGCAGTTCGGGACAGGGAGCCCCCTATGGCTACACCTTC
TRBJ2-7 | 14 | TRBV29-1 | - | many | CSVEVSGQGYEQYF | TGCAGCGTTGAAGTTAGCGGCCAGGGATACGAGCAGTACTTC